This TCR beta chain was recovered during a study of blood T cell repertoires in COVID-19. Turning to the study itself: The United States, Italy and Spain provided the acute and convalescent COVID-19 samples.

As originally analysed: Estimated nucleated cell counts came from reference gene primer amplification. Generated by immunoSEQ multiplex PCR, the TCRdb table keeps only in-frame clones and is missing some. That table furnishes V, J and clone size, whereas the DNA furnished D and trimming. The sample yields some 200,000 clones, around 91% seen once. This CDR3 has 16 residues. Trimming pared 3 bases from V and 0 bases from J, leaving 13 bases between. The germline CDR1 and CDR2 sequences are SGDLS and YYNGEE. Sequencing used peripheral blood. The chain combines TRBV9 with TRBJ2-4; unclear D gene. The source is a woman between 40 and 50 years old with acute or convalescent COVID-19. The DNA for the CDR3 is TGTGCCAGCAGCGCCAACGCCAGGATAGCCAAAAACATTCAGTACTTC. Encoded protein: CASSANARIAKNIQYF.